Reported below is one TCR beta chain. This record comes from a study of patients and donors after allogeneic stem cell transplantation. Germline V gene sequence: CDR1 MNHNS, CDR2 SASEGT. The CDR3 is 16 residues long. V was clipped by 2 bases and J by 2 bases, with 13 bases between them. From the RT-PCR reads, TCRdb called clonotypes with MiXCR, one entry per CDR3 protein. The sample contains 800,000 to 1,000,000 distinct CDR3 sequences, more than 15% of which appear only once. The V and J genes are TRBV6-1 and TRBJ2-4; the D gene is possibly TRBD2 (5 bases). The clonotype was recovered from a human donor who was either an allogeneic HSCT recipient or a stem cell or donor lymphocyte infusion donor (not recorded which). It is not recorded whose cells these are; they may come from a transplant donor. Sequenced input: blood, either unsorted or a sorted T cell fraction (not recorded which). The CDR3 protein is CASSESAVGTKNIQYF. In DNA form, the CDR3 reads TGTGCCAGCAGTGAATCGGCCGTCGGGACCAAAAACATTCAGTACTTC.